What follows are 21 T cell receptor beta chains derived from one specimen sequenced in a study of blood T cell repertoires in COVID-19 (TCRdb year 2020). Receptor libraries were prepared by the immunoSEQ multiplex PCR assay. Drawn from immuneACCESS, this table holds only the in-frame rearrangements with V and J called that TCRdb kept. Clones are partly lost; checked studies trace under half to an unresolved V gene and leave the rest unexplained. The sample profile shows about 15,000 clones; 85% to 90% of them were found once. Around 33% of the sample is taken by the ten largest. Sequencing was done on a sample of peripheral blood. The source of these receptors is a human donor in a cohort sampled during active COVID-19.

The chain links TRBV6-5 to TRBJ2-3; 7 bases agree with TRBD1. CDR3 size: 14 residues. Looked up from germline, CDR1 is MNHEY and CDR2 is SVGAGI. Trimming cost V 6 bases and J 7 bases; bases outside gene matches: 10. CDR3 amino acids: CASSHGTATYTQYF. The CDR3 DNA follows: TGTGCCAGCAGCCACGGGACAGCTACGTATACGCAGTATTTT.

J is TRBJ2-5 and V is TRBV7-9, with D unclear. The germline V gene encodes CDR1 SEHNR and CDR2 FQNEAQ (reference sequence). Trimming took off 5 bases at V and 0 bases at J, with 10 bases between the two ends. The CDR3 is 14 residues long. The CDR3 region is CASSLLRNQETQYF. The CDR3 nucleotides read TGTGCCAGCAGCCTCCTGCGGAACCAAGAGACCCAGTACTTC. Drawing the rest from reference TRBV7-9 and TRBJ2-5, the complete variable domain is DTGVSQNPRHKITKRGQNVTFRCDPISEHNRLYWYRQTLGQGPEFLTYFQNEAQLEKSRLLSDRFSAERPKGSFSTLEIQRTEQGDSAMYLCASSLLRNQETQYFGPGTRLLVL.

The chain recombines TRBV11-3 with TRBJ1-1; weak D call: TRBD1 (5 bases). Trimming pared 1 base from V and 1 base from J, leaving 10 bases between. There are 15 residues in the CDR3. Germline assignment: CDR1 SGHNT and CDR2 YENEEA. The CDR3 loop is CASSLAGLPNTEAFF. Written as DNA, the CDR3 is TGTGCCAGCAGCTTAGCAGGGCTTCCGAACACTGAAGCTTTCTTT.

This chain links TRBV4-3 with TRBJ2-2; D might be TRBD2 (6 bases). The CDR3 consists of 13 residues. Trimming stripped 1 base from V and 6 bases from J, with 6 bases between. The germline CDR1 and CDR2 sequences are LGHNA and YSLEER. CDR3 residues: CASSQAGAGELFF. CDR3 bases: TGCGCCAGCAGCCAAGCGGGGGCCGGGGAGCTGTTTTTT.

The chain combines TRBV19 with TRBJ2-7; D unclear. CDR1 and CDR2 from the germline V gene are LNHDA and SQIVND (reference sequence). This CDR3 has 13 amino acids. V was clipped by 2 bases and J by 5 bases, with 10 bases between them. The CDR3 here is CASSILGADEQYF. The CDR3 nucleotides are TGTGCCAGTAGTATACTGGGTGCGGACGAGCAGTACTTC. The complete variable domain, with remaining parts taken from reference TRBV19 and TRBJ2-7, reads DGGITQSPKYLFRKEGQNVTLSCEQNLNHDAMYWYRQDPGQGLRLIYYSQIVNDFQKGDIAEGYSVSREKKESFPLTVTSAQKNPTAFYLCASSILGADEQYFGPGTRLTVT.

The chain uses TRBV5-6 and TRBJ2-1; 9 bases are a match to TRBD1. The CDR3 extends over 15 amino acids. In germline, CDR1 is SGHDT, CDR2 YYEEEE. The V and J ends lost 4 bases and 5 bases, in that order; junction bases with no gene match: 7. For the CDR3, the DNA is TGTGCCAGCAGCCTCGGACAGGGGACCCACAATGAGCAGTTCTTC. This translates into CASSLGQGTHNEQFF.

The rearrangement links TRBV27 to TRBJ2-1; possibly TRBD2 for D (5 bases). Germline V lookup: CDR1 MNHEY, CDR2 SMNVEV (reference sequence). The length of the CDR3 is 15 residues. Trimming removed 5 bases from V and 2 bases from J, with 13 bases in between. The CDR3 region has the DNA TGTGCCAGCAGTCCAGCAGGACTGACCTACAATGAGCAGTTCTTC. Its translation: CASSPAGLTYNEQFF.

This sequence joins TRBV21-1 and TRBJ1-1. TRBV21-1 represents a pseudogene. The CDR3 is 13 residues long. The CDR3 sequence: CASSKGGGTEAFF. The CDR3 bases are TGTGCCAGCAGCAAAGGCGGGGGGACTGAAGCTTTCTTT.

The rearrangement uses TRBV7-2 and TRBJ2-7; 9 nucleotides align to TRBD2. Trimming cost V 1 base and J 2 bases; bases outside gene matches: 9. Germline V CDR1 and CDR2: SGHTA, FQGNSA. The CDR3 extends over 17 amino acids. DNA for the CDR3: TGTGCCAGCAGCTTAGTTGTCCTAGCGGGATCAGCCTACGAGCAGTACTTC. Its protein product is CASSLVVLAGSAYEQYF.

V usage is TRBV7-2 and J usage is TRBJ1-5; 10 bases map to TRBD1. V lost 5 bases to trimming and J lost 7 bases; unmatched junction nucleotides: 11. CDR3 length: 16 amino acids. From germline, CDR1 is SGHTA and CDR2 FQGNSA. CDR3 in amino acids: CASSPRTGGGDQPQHF. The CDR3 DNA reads TGTGCCAGCAGCCCCCGGACAGGGGGAGGGGACCAGCCCCAGCATTTT.

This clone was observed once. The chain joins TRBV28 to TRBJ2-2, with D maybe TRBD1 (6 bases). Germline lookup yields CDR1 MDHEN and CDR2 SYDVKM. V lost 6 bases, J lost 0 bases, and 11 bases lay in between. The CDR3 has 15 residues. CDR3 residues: CASRAGTSNTGELFF. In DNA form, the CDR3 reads TGTGCCAGCAGGGCCGGGACATCGAACACCGGGGAGCTGTTTTTT. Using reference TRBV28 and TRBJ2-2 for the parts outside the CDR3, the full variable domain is DVKVTQSSRYLVKRTGEKVFLECVQDMDHENMFWYRQDPGLGLRLIYFSYDVKMKEKGDIPEGYSVSREKKERFSLILESASTNQTSMYLCASRAGTSNTGELFFGEGSRLTVL.

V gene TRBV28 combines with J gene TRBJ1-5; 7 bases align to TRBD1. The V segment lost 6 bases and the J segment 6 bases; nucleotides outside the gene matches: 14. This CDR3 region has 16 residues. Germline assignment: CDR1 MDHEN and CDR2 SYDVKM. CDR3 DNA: TGTGCCAGCAGCCTCTCGTTGCAAACAGGGGTTCAGCCCCAGCATTTT. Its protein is CASSLSLQTGVQPQHF.

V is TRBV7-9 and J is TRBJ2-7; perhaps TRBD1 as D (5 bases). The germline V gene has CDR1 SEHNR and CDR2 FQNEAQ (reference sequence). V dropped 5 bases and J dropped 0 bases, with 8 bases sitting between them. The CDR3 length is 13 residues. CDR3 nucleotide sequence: TGTGCCAGCAGCCCCGACAGCTCCTACGAGCAGTACTTC. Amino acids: CASSPDSSYEQYF.

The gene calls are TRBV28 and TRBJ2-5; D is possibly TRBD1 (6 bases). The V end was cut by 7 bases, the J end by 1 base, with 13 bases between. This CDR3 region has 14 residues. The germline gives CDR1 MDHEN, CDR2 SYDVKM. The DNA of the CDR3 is TGTGCCAGCATGTCACAGGGCCGCCAAGAGACCCAGTACTTC. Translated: CASMSQGRQETQYF.

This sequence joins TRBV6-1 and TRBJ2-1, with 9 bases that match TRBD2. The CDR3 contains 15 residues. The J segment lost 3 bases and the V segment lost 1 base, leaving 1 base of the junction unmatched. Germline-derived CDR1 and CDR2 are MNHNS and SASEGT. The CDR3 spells CASSEGLADYNEQFF. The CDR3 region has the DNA TGTGCCAGCAGTGAAGGACTAGCGGACTACAATGAGCAGTTCTTC.

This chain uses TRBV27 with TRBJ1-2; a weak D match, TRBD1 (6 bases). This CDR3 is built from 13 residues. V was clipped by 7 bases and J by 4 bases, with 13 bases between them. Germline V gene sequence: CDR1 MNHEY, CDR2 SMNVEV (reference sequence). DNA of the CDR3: TGTGCCAGCAAACAACAGGGTCCCTATGGCTACACCTTC. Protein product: CASKQQGPYGYTF.

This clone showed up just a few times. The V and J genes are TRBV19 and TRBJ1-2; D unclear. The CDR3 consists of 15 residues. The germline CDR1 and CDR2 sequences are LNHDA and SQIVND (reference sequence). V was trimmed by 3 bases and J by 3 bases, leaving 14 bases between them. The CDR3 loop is CASSMGHPTDYGYTF. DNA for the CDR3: TGTGCCAGTAGTATGGGCCACCCCACCGACTATGGCTACACCTTC.

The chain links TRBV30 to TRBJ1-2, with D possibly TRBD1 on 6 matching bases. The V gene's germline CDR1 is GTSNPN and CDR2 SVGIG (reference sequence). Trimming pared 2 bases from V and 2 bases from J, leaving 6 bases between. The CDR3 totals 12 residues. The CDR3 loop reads CAWSTGNYGYTF. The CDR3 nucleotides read TGTGCCTGGAGTACAGGGAACTATGGCTACACCTTC.

The CDR3 spells CASSDLAAGDNSDEQFF. In DNA form, the CDR3 reads TGTGCCAGCAGCGATCTTGCAGCGGGGGACAACTCCGATGAGCAGTTCTTC. This chain links TRBV9 with TRBJ2-1; 8 bases map to TRBD2. With V trimmed by 3 bases and J by 8 bases, 16 bases remained unmatched. The length of the CDR3 is 17 residues. Germline loops: CDR1 SGDLS, CDR2 YYNGEE.

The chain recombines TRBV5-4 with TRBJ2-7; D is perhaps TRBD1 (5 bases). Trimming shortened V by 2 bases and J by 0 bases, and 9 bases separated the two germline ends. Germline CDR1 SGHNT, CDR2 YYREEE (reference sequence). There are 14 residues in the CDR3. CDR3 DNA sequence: TGTGCCAGCAGCTTAGACAGAAGCTCCTACGAGCAGTACTTC. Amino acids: CASSLDRSSYEQYF.

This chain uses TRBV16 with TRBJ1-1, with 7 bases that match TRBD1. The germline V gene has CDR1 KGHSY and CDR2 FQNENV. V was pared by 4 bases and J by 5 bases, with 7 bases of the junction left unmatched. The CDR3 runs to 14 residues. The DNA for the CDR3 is TGTGCCAGCAGCCGTAGGGGGCGCGGGACTGAAGCTTTCTTT. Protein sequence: CASSRRGRGTEAFF. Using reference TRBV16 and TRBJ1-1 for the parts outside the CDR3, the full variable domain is GEEVAQTPKHLVRGEGQKAKLYCAPIKGHSYVFWYQQVLKNEFKFLISFQNENVFDETGMPKERFSAKCLPNSPCSLEIQATKLEDSAVYFCASSRRGRGTEAFFGQGTRLTVV.